This TCR beta chain was identified during a study of T cells in Graves' hyperthyroidism and ophthalmopathy. Study-wide results and limits: A model built on 13 V-J features separated ophthalmopathy from stable hyperthyroidism. Onset of ophthalmopathy came a median approximately 6 months after the model predicted it. Blood also showed most of the thyroid clonotypes that were expanded above 0.001.

CDR1 and CDR2 (germline): DFQATT, SNEGSKA (reference sequence). V lost 4 bases and J 3 bases, leaving 10 bases between the germline ends. The CDR3 is made up of 13 amino acids. The investigators amplified TCR beta CDR3 regions from RNA transcripts. RT-PCR in the first round (using the HTBI primer set) targeted the TCR CDR3. TCRdb used MiXCR to reprocess the multiplex PCR reads, holding one entry per CDR3 protein. The repertoire holds approximately 620,000 distinct CDR3 sequences, about a sixth seen once, with 3% to 4% in the top ten. Regarding this clonotype: The antigen is unknown.

Inclusion characteristics of ophthalmopathy patients comprised a Clinical Activity Score of at least 3, a NOSPECS grade of at least 4, and duration under 3 months. The clonotype originates from a woman between 40 and 55 years old with Graves' ophthalmopathy. V gene TRBV20-1 combines with J gene TRBJ2-1; D is possibly TRBD2 (6 bases). The sample comprised blood. CDR3 sequence: CSANGLNYNEQFF. CDR3 in DNA: TGCAGTGCTAATGGACTAAACTACAATGAGCAGTTCTTC.